The 26 T cell receptor delta chains presented below share a single source sample, sequenced in a study of γδ T cells in repeated Plasmodium falciparum infection. TCRdb re-processed the multiplex PCR reads using CATT. The table lists 85,000 to 95,000 delta-chain clones, roughly 1.4% of them singletons. Vgamma9/Vdelta2+ and Vdelta2-negative gammadelta T cells were flow-sorted from PBMC for bulk sequencing. Sequenced sample: gamma-delta T cells from blood. The receptor source for this set is a pool of human donors (malaria-infected and uninfected, not separated).

This clone was recorded a few times. This DNA translates differently at residue 16 from the TCRdb protein, which is that of a much larger clone; a read error is likely, and the protein shown is the DNA's own translation. This chain uses TRDV2 with TRDJ1, with D possibly matching TRDD3 (6 bases). The J gene is not listed in TCRdb, so it was assigned here from a DNA match to germline. There are 20 residues in the CDR3. Germline CDR1 and CDR2: GEAIGNYY and EKD. The CDR3 protein is CACDRRYWVTKGRTTGKLIF. The CDR3 nucleotides read TGTGCCTGTGACAGACGGTACTGGGTCACCAAGGGGAGGACGACCGGTAAACTCATCTTT.

The table lists this clone with a few counts. TCRdb has a much larger clone's protein, which differs at residue 16 from the translation of this DNA, likely because of a read error; what is shown is the protein translated from the DNA. The chain employs TRDV1 and TRDJ1; 12 bases align to TRDD3. The J gene is not listed in TCRdb, so it was assigned here from a DNA match to germline. Germline assignment: CDR1 TSWWSYY and CDR2 QGS. This CDR3 contains 22 residues. V trimming: 4 bases; J trimming: 0 bases; junction bases outside the gene matches: 21. CDR3 coding DNA: TGTGCTCTTGGGGGAAGAGCACCCCCTAACTGGGGGATACTCTTCGACACCGATAAACTCATCTTT. Protein product: CALGGRAPPNWGILFDTDKLIF.

A note on this clone: Since a much larger clone is just one base distant, this may be a read error. The V gene is TRDV1, the J gene TRDJ1, with 8 bases aligning to TRDD3. This CDR3 has 21 residues. CDR1 TSWWSYY and CDR2 QGS come from the germline V gene. For the CDR3, the DNA is TGTGCTCTTGGGGAAGCCTACGTGGGATACGACTCAAAATGGTACACCGATAGACTCATCTTT. Protein: CALGEAYVGYDSKWYTDRLIF.

V usage is TRDV1 and J usage is TRDJ1, with 13 bases lining up with TRDD3. The J gene, absent from TCRdb, was called here by matching the DNA to germline. Germline-derived CDR1 and CDR2 are TSWWSYY and QGS. The CDR3 is 20 amino acids. V dropped 3 bases and J dropped 3; count of bases not matched to a gene: 16. This CDR3 is CALGDLLPYWGIRWSDKLIF. The CDR3 DNA sequence: TGTGCTCTTGGGGACCTCCTTCCGTACTGGGGGATACGTTGGTCCGATAAACTCATCTTT.

With regard to this clone: This DNA's translation and the protein TCRdb lists, from a much larger clone, do not match at residue 12, likely due to a read error; the protein shown is translated from the DNA. The chain uses TRDV3 and TRDJ1; a weak D match, TRDD2 (5 bases). The CDR3 is 21 residues long. CDR1 is TVYSNPD and CDR2 is GDNSRS in the germline V gene (reference sequence). Trimming cost V 0 bases and J 0 bases, with 32 bases left between them. This CDR3 reads CAFRMRMDRPTRIRYTDKLIF. The CDR3 nucleotides read TGTGCCTTTAGGATGAGAATGGACCGGCCTACGAGGATTCGGTACACCGATAAACTCATCTTT.

In its sample, this clone was seen many times. The protein given by TCRdb reflects a much larger clone and differs at residue 7 from this DNA's translation, likely from a read error; the protein shown is the DNA's translation. The chain combines TRDV2 with TRDJ1; D gene uncertain. The germline V gene has CDR1 GEAIGNYY and CDR2 EKD. The CDR3 has 17 amino acids. Trimming cost V 0 bases and J 0 bases, with 16 bases left between them. CDR3 protein: CACDTVPSPGYTDKLIF. CDR3 in DNA: TGTGCCTGTGACACCGTGCCCTCTCCGGGGTACACCGATAAACTCATCTTT.

Of note for this clone: The TCRdb protein comes from a much larger clone and disagrees with this DNA's translation at residue 5, likely due to a read error; the protein given here is derived from the DNA. This rearrangement joins TRDV1 to TRDJ1, with D possibly TRDD2 on 5 matching bases. TCRdb gives no J gene; it was assigned here by matching the DNA to germline. V was cut by 5 bases and J by 0 bases, with 10 bases left in between. Per germline, CDR1 TSWWSYY and CDR2 QGS. There are 14 residues in the CDR3. The CDR3 loop reads CALGKPSYTDKLIF. CDR3 nucleotide sequence: TGTGCTCTTGGGAAACCTTCGTACACCGATAAACTCATCTTT.

Comments on this clone: The protein recorded in TCRdb matches a much larger clone and deviates from this DNA's translation at residue 10, suggesting a read error; the protein here is obtained by translating the DNA. V is TRDV1 and J is TRDJ1; no reliable D call. Matching the DNA to germline supplied the J gene, which TCRdb does not give. Trimming cost V 1 base and J 0 bases, with 21 bases left between them. Germline CDR1 TSWWSYY, CDR2 QGS. This CDR3 spans 19 amino acids. The CDR3: CALGEPPLLCDRYTDKLIF. In DNA form, the CDR3 reads TGTGCTCTTGGGGAACCCCCCCTGCTGTGCGACAGATACACCGATAAACTCATCTTT.

On this clone: TCRdb lists the protein of a much larger clone for this DNA, which differs at residue 3, so this is likely a read error; the protein given here is translated from the DNA itself. The V gene is TRDV1, the J gene TRDJ1, with 13 nucleotides matching TRDD3. TCRdb lists no J gene, so it was determined here by aligning the DNA to germline. The CDR3 covers 21 residues. Germline CDR1 is TSWWSYY and CDR2 is QGS. The CDR3 region is CAFGAPSYVSLLGDTADKLIF. The DNA of the CDR3 is TGTGCTTTTGGGGCCCCTTCCTACGTATCCCTACTGGGGGATACGGCCGATAAACTCATCTTT.

A word on this clone: This DNA's translation and the protein TCRdb lists, from a much larger clone, do not match at residue 14, likely due to a read error; the protein shown is translated from the DNA. J is TRDJ1 and V is TRDV1; 8 bases match TRDD2. The CDR3 runs 20 residues. Germline trimming cut 2 bases from V and 0 bases from J; bases unmatched to any gene: 17. Germline CDR1 reads TSWWSYY; CDR2 reads QGS. CDR3 bases: TGTGCTCTTGGGGAAGGGGCCTTCCTAGGGATGGCTGGGCACACCGATAAACTCATCTTT. It is translated as CALGEGAFLGMAGHTDKLIF.

This clone has more than one count but fewer than ten. The TCRdb protein comes from a much larger clone and disagrees with this DNA's translation at residue 22, likely due to a read error; the protein given here is derived from the DNA. The J gene is TRDJ1, the V gene TRDV1; 8 nucleotides agree with TRDD3. The J gene was missing in TCRdb and was found by matching the end of the DNA to germline. The germline CDR1 and CDR2 sequences are TSWWSYY and QGS. The CDR3 runs to 25 residues. CDR3 protein: CALGDLRPSRTYWGSPRVNTDTLIF. The CDR3 coding sequence is TGTGCTCTTGGGGACCTACGGCCTTCCCGAACCTACTGGGGGTCTCCCCGCGTGAACACCGATACACTCATCTTT.

This clone showed up just a few times. A single base is all that separates this from a far larger clone, so a read error is likely. Within the sample, other DNA sequences also encode this same CDR3. V gene TRDV1 combines with J gene TRDJ1, with unresolved D. In the absence of a J gene in TCRdb, the DNA was matched to germline to assign it here. The V gene lost 0 bases and the J gene lost 3 bases, with 17 bases spanning the gap. The CDR3 spans 17 residues. The germline V gene encodes CDR1 TSWWSYY and CDR2 QGS. CDR3 in amino acids: CALGELMTLAYADKLIF. Here the CDR3 DNA reads TGTGCTCTTGGGGAACTCATGACCCTGGCGTATGCCGATAAACTCATCTTT.

The table lists this clone with a few counts. The translation of this DNA and the TCRdb protein of a much larger clone differ at residue 4, probably owing to a read error; the protein shown here is translated from the DNA. The V gene is TRDV1, the J gene TRDJ3, with TRDD3 matching over 11 bases. CDR3 length: 21 residues. The germline gives CDR1 TSWWSYY, CDR2 QGS. The CDR3 sequence: CALRELPTGWGIRWDTRQMFF. The CDR3 region has the DNA TGTGCTCTTAGGGAACTACCTACAGGGTGGGGGATACGATGGGACACCCGACAGATGTTTTTC.

This clone was picked up a small number of times. The protein TCRdb lists belongs to a much larger clone and differs from this DNA's translation at residue 10, which points to a read error; the protein shown is made from the DNA. The rearrangement joins TRDV2 to TRDJ3, with D maybe TRDD3 (5 bases). TCRdb carries no J gene annotation; the J gene was assigned here by matching the DNA with germline. The ends were cut back, 2 bases at V and 0 bases at J, with 22 bases in the middle. Germline lookup yields CDR1 GEAIGNYY and CDR2 EKD. The CDR3 is 21 residues long. CDR3 in amino acids: CACDKVAPGESSSWDTRQMFF. DNA of the CDR3: TGTGCCTGTGACAAAGTAGCTCCCGGGGAATCTAGCTCCTGGGACACCCGACAGATGTTTTTC.

A remark on this clone: The translation of this DNA and the TCRdb protein of a much larger clone differ at residue 4, probably owing to a read error; the protein shown here is translated from the DNA. The chain has TRDV1 and TRDJ1, with a weak D call TRDD1 (5 bases). TCRdb carries no J gene annotation; the J gene was assigned here by matching the DNA with germline. CDR3 length equals 16 residues. CDR1 is TSWWSYY and CDR2 is QGS in the germline V gene. Here the CDR3 reads CALREIRTYITDKLIF. DNA for the CDR3: TGTGCTCTTAGGGAAATCAGAACGTACATCACCGATAAACTCATCTTT.

Turning to this clone: TCRdb attributes to this sequence the protein of a much larger clone, which differs from the DNA translation at residue 5; a read error is likely, and the protein displayed is translated from the DNA. The chain links TRDV1 to TRDJ1, with a weak D call TRDD3 (6 bases). Germline matching of the DNA provided the J gene here, since TCRdb leaves it blank. Per the germline V gene, CDR1 is TSWWSYY and CDR2 is QGS. The CDR3 is 16 amino acids. The germline V and J ends were trimmed by 5 bases and 5 bases, with 21 bases remaining between them. The CDR3 DNA sequence: TGTGCTCTTGGGCAGGGCCTATTGCTGGGGAAGGATAAACTCATCTTT. Protein sequence: CALGQGLLLGKDKLIF.

In regard to this clone: The amino acid sequence in TCRdb belongs to a much larger clone and departs from this DNA's translation at residue 7, likely a sequencing read error; the sequence shown is translated from the DNA. The J gene is TRDJ1, the V gene TRDV2, with 8 bases aligning to TRDD3. Since TCRdb gives no J gene, matching the DNA to germline was used here to assign it. Germline V gene sequence: CDR1 GEAIGNYY, CDR2 EKD. The CDR3 is 17 residues long. Trimming at V came to 0 bases and at J to 0 bases, leaving 8 bases not matched to a gene. CDR3 protein: CACDTVPGIRNTDKLIF. The DNA of the CDR3 is TGTGCCTGTGACACCGTCCCCGGGATACGAAACACCGATAAACTCATCTTT.

This clone showed up just a few times. The protein TCRdb lists belongs to a much larger clone and differs from this DNA's translation at residue 8, which points to a read error; the protein shown is made from the DNA. J is TRDJ1 and V is TRDV3; TRDD3 agrees at 8 bases. The CDR3 is made up of 14 amino acids. The germline V gene encodes CDR1 TVYSNPD and CDR2 GDNSRS (reference sequence). The V gene end was trimmed by 2 bases and the J gene end by 0 bases; junction bases not matched to a gene: 5. Written as DNA, the CDR3 is TGTGCCTTTGGTCCGGGGGATAACACCGATAAACTCATCTTT. Its translation: CAFGPGDNTDKLIF.

There are a few counts of this clone. With only one base between it and a far larger clone, this is likely a read error. The sample holds other DNA sequences that translate to the same CDR3. The chain has TRDV2 and TRDJ3, with 9 bases identical to TRDD3. TCRdb offers no J gene call, so here the DNA was matched to germline to obtain one. V shed 4 bases, J shed 1 base, and the junction held 4 bases outside the gene matches. Looked up from germline, CDR1 is GEAIGNYY and CDR2 is EKD. The CDR3 has 17 amino acids. CDR3 DNA sequence: TGTGCCTGTGATTCTACTGGGGGATCCTGGGACACCCGACAGATGTTTTTC. Encoded protein: CACDSTGGSWDTRQMFF.

This chain links TRDV1 with TRDJ1; TRDD3 agrees at 11 bases. No J gene is reported in TCRdb; it was inferred here by comparing the DNA with germline. The V gene's germline CDR1 is TSWWSYY and CDR2 QGS. Unmatched junction bases numbered 13, after V lost 4 bases and J lost 0 bases. CDR3 size: 19 residues. CDR3 in amino acids: CALGGTGLLGDKDTDKLIF. The CDR3 DNA follows: TGTGCTCTTGGGGGAACGGGCCTACTGGGGGATAAGGACACCGATAAACTCATCTTT.

The sample holds a few counts of this clone. The translation of this DNA and the TCRdb protein of a much larger clone differ at residue 11, probably owing to a read error; the protein shown here is translated from the DNA. The CDR3 loop reads CALGEPRILRAGGDKLIF. CDR3 in DNA: TGTGCTCTTGGGGAACCAAGGATCCTACGGGCTGGGGGCGATAAACTCATCTTT. The V call is TRDV1, the J call TRDJ1; a possible D gene is TRDD3 (7 bases). Trimming shortened V by 1 base and J by 4 bases, and 22 bases separated the two germline ends. This CDR3 region has 18 residues. Germline CDR1 TSWWSYY, CDR2 QGS.

This clone was seen only a few times. A far larger clone differs by one base, so this is likely a read error. Other nucleotide sequences in the sample specify the same CDR3. The rearrangement joins TRDV2 to TRDJ1; maybe TRDD3 (5 bases). Trimming cost V 6 bases and J 0 bases, with 22 bases left between them. The CDR3 is 17 amino acids. From germline, CDR1 is GEAIGNYY and CDR2 EKD. CDR3 sequence reads: CACNYLGDQGYTDKLIF. The CDR3 DNA follows: TGTGCCTGTAACTATCTGGGAGATCAAGGGTACACCGATAAACTCATCTTT.

In this sample, this clone turned up many times. TCRdb lists the protein of a much larger clone for this DNA, which differs at residue 16, so this is likely a read error; the protein given here is translated from the DNA itself. The CDR3 nucleotides are TGTGCTCTTGGGGGCCGAGCCCAGGGCTACAACCTCGTACTGGGTCCCCCCTTCGCCGATAAACTCATCTTT. Translating it yields CALGGRAQGYNLVLGPPFADKLIF. The rearrangement joins TRDV1 to TRDJ1; the D gene is possibly TRDD3 (6 bases). Here the J gene came from matching the DNA to germline, since TCRdb omits it. Germline CDR1 and CDR2: TSWWSYY and QGS. The CDR3 runs to 24 residues. With 4 bases removed from V and 3 bases from J, the gap between germline ends came to 42 bases.

The chain links TRDV1 to TRDJ1; D may match TRDD2 or TRDD3 (6 bases each). The J gene, absent from TCRdb, was called here by matching the DNA to germline. CDR1 and CDR2 (germline): TSWWSYY, QGS. The length of the CDR3 is 19 residues. The V gene lost 3 bases and the J gene lost 3 bases, with 26 bases spanning the gap. Here the CDR3 reads CALGEFLRFLFWGSDKLIF. As DNA, the CDR3 is TGTGCTCTTGGGGAGTTTCTACGTTTCCTATTCTGGGGATCCGATAAACTCATCTTT.

This clone has just a few counts. TCRdb pairs this DNA with a much larger clone's protein that differs at residue 10, likely a read error; the protein shown was translated from the DNA. The chain employs TRDV1 and TRDJ1; TRDD3 aligns across 12 bases. No J gene was available from TCRdb, and it was assigned here by a germline match of the DNA. Germline-derived CDR1 and CDR2 are TSWWSYY and QGS. The trim removed 2 bases at V and 0 bases at J, leaving 34 bases unmatched. CDR3 length: 27 residues. The CDR3 sequence is CALGEIWGAPYPQYWGIHRCDTDKLIF. CDR3 DNA: TGTGCTCTTGGGGAAATTTGGGGTGCGCCCTACCCCCAGTACTGGGGGATACATCGTTGTGACACCGATAAACTCATCTTT.

A word on this clone: A far larger clone is one nucleotide away, so this likely arose from a read error. The same CDR3 arises from other DNA sequences in this sample as well. No J gene was named, though the V gene is TRDV3; TRDD3, the table's D call, was not compared with the DNA. CDR1 TVYSNPD and CDR2 GDNSRS come from the germline V gene (reference sequence). CDR3 length equals 14 residues. CDR3 sequence (DNA): TGTGCCTTCGGTACTGGTCGGTACACCGATAAGCTCATCTTT. It specifies CAFGTGRYTDKLIF.